This T cell receptor beta chain was obtained from a study of T cells in women clearing cervical HPV infection. Turning to the study itself: Blood came at first lesion visit for cases, post-clearance for controls. Case blood was drawn a median approximately 150 days after lesion detection.

Points from the study as a whole: TRBV6-7 relative abundance averaged about 0.1% in cases and 0.16% in controls.

With 5 bases removed from V and 2 bases from J, the gap between germline ends came to 13 bases. In germline, CDR1 is SGHVS, CDR2 FNYEAQ. The CDR3 extends over 14 amino acids. To note about this clone: Its matching antigen is unknown. The read halts 3 residues ahead of the CDR3 end, with the missing end drawn from the germline J gene.

Average input was roughly 1,200 ng genomic DNA for immunoSEQ TCR beta CDR3 amplification. Sequencing used immunoSEQ multiplex PCR; TCRdb keeps in-frame clones, though not all of them. This table lists roughly 20,000 clones. The receptor comes from a woman aged 18-70 years with a cervical HPV16 infection that either progressed to CIN3+ or cleared (not recorded which). The rearrangement joins TRBV7-6 to TRBJ2-7, with a possible D match to TRBD2 (5 bases). The sample was blood buffy coat. CDR3 bases read: TGTGCCAGCAGCACCGTGAGGACTGCCTACGAG. Protein: CASSTVRTAYE. The entire CDR3 reads CASSTVRTAYEQYF.